This TCR beta chain was documented in a study of T cell responses to AZD1222 COVID-19 vaccine. Of note for this clone: Its antigen is not known.

General study results and limits: Mapped onto spike, vaccine-associated CD4 TCRs spanned it and were dominant at 160-218 and 743-854.

The germline CDR1 and CDR2 sequences are SGHAT and FQNNGV. The CDR3 length is 18 residues. V dropped 6 bases and J dropped 4; count of bases not matched to a gene: 14. Measured with immunoSEQ multiplex PCR; TCRdb has only the in-frame clones, and not every one. The table records 100,000 to 120,000 clones, 80% to 95% of them present only once. J is TRBJ2-1 and V is TRBV11-2, with 11 bases aligning to TRBD2. The TCR comes from an adult in good health. Here the sequenced sample was peripheral blood, taken on day 0 of AZD1222 vaccination. CDR3 DNA: TGTGCCAGCAGTAGCATCAGGGCTAGCGGGGGGCTTTACAATGAGCAGTTCTTC. This gives the protein CASSSIRASGGLYNEQFF. Drawing the rest from reference TRBV11-2 and TRBJ2-1, the complete variable domain is EAGVAQSPRYKIIEKRQSVAFWCNPISGHATLYWYQQILGQGPKLLIQFQNNGVVDDSQLPKDRFSAERLKGVDSTLKIQPAKLEDSAVYLCASSSIRASGGLYNEQFFGPGTRLTVL.